Presented here are 32 T cell receptor beta chains from one specimen sequenced in a study of blood T cell repertoires in COVID-19. Data came from immunoSEQ multiplex PCR; TCRdb stores just in-frame clones and leaves some out. There are 200,000 to 300,000 clones in the sample; 80% to 90% occur only once, and roughly 2% lies in the top ten. What was sequenced was peripheral blood. Source of these receptors: a man aged 25-45 years with active or convalescent COVID-19.

This clone occurred once. V gene TRBV7-6 combines with J gene TRBJ2-7; 11 bases are a match to TRBD2. The CDR3 is 14 amino acids. CDR1 and CDR2 from the germline V gene are SGHVS and FNYEAQ. V lost 5 bases and J lost 4; bases outside the gene matches: 4. The CDR3 here is CASSHSGGGYEQYF. The CDR3 DNA follows: TGTGCCAGCAGCCATAGCGGGGGGGGGTACGAGCAGTACTTC.

The chain employs TRBV27 and TRBJ1-5; D might be TRBD1 (5 bases). The CDR3 totals 14 residues. V lost 4 bases and J 4 bases, leaving 11 bases between the germline ends. CDR1 is MNHEY, CDR2 SMNVEV, per germline (reference sequence). CDR3 amino acids: CASSWGRGNQPQHF. CDR3 DNA sequence: TGTGCCAGCAGTTGGGGGAGGGGAAATCAGCCCCAGCATTTT.

In DNA, the CDR3 is TGCGCCAGCAGTGGAGGGGGCGCCGGTTCCTACGAGCAGTACTTC. This sequence encodes CASSGGGAGSYEQYF. The chain joins TRBV10-1 to TRBJ2-7, with 7 positions matching TRBD1. After removal of 4 bases from V and 1 base from J, the junction contained 7 bases not matched to a gene. The CDR3 consists of 15 residues. Germline CDR1 and CDR2: WNHNN and SYGVQD (reference sequence).

The genes are TRBV4-2 and TRBJ2-1; no clear D gene. The CDR3 has 13 residues. Trimming shortened V by 4 bases and J by 5 bases, and 9 bases separated the two germline ends. Germline loops: CDR1 LGHNA, CDR2 YNFKEQ. The CDR3 DNA follows: TGTGCCAGCAGCCGAGAGTTAGACAATGAGCAGTTCTTC. Protein sequence: CASSRELDNEQFF.

The chain employs TRBV3-1 (or the pseudogene TRBV3-2) and TRBJ1-1; maybe TRBD1 (6 bases). This CDR3 contains 14 residues. Germline V CDR1 and CDR2: LGHDT, YNNKEL (reference sequence). V was shortened by 2 bases and J by 9 bases, with 16 bases between the two germline ends. The CDR3: CASSQPQGPQQAFF. The CDR3 DNA follows: TGTGCCAGCAGCCAACCGCAGGGGCCGCAGCAAGCTTTCTTT.

V gene TRBV5-4 combines with J gene TRBJ1-2; 8 positions agree with TRBD1. J was trimmed by 2 bases and V by 4 bases; bases with no gene match: 4. The CDR3 extends over 14 amino acids. Germline CDR1 is SGHNT and CDR2 is YYREEE (reference sequence). CDR3 DNA: TGTGCCAGCAGCCAGGGGGCCTTAAACTATGGCTACACCTTC. The encoded protein is CASSQGALNYGYTF.

V gene TRBV7-6 combines with J gene TRBJ1-2, with D possibly TRBD1 on 6 matching bases. V was clipped by 3 bases and J by 4 bases, with 18 bases between them. This CDR3 is 16 amino acids long. Germline CDR1 is SGHVS and CDR2 is FNYEAQ. This CDR3 reads CASSFRDPRGAYGYTF. The CDR3 nucleotides are TGTGCCAGCAGCTTCCGGGACCCCAGGGGTGCCTATGGCTACACCTTC.

The rearrangement links TRBV4-3 to TRBJ2-1; 10 nucleotides line up with TRBD2. V dropped 5 bases and J dropped 4; count of bases not matched to a gene: 5. The CDR3 consists of 15 residues. Germline V gives CDR1 LGHNA, CDR2 YSLEER. For the CDR3, the DNA is TGCGCCAGCAGCGTAAGCGGGGGGGCTTACAATGAGCAGTTCTTC. It codes for CASSVSGGAYNEQFF.

The chain recombines TRBV27 with TRBJ1-6, with no clear D. Trimming shortened V by 2 bases and J by 7 bases, and 3 bases separated the two germline ends. From germline, CDR1 is MNHEY and CDR2 SMNVEV (reference sequence). The CDR3 is 12 residues long. In DNA, the CDR3 is TGTGCCAGCAGTTTACAAAATTCACCCCTCCACTTT. Translating gives CASSLQNSPLHF.

The V gene is TRBV6-1, the J gene TRBJ1-3; 10 bases fit TRBD1. CDR1 and CDR2 from the germline V gene are MNHNS and SASEGT. J lost 8 bases, V lost 3 bases, and 4 bases had no gene match. The CDR3 sequence is 14 residues long. CDR3 loop: CASSEGQGWDTIYF. The CDR3 DNA reads TGTGCCAGCAGTGAGGGACAGGGGTGGGACACCATATATTTT.

The V gene is TRBV3-1 (or the pseudogene TRBV3-2), the J gene TRBJ1-1; 8 positions match TRBD1. CDR1 LGHDT and CDR2 YNNKEL come from the germline V gene (reference sequence). Unmatched junction bases numbered 6, after V lost 4 bases and J lost 8 bases. The CDR3 runs 13 residues. The CDR3 region is CASSRTGPHEAFF. CDR3 nucleotide sequence: TGTGCCAGCAGCCGGACAGGGCCGCACGAAGCTTTCTTT.

This clone was counted a single time. The chain has TRBV3-1 (or the pseudogene TRBV3-2) and TRBJ2-7, with D perhaps TRBD1 (5 bases). The ends were cut back, 0 bases at V and 2 bases at J, with 14 bases in the middle. CDR3 length: 16 amino acids. Germline assignment: CDR1 LGHDT and CDR2 YNNKEL (reference sequence). This chain's CDR3 is CASSQDEGQGTYEQYF. CDR3 in DNA: TGTGCCAGCAGCCAAGATGAAGGGCAGGGTACCTACGAGCAGTACTTC.

The chain links TRBV7-6 to TRBJ1-1; 9 nucleotides align to TRBD1. V lost 8 bases, J lost 0 bases, and 10 bases stayed unmatched. Germline values: CDR1 SGHVS, CDR2 FNYEAQ. This CDR3 has 16 residues. The CDR3 DNA follows: TGTGCCAGCCCGAGGTCCGGACAGGGGATGAACACTGAAGCTTTCTTT. It is translated as CASPRSGQGMNTEAFF.

This clone has more than one count but fewer than ten. The chain joins TRBV5-6 to TRBJ1-1, with D possibly being TRBD1 (6 bases). This CDR3 comprises 17 residues. V lost 1 base to trimming and J lost 1 base, with 17 bases between them. CDR1 SGHDT and CDR2 YYEEEE come from the germline V gene. The CDR3 region has the DNA TGTGCCAGCAGCTTGTTGGACTTGGGACACCGGAACACTGAAGCTTTCTTT. Translated: CASSLLDLGHRNTEAFF. Variable domain in full (rest from reference TRBV5-6 and TRBJ1-1): DAGVTQSPTHLIKTRGQQVTLRCSPKSGHDTVSWYQQALGQGPQFIFQYYEEEERQRGNFPDRFSGHQFPNYSSELNVNALLLGDSALYLCASSLLDLGHRNTEAFFGQGTRLTVV.

The chain is built from TRBV21-1 and TRBJ1-6; the DNA was not used to check the table's D call, TRBD1. TRBV21-1 has pseudogene status. The CDR3 loop spans 13 amino acids. CDR3 in DNA: TGTGCCAGCAGCAGGACAGGGTATTCACCCCTCCACTTT. Amino acid sequence: CASSRTGYSPLHF.

This chain uses TRBV19 with TRBJ1-2; D call uncertain. V was clipped by 8 bases and J by 7 bases, with 20 bases between them. The CDR3 consists of 14 residues. Looked up from germline, CDR1 is LNHDA and CDR2 is SQIVND (reference sequence). The CDR3 DNA reads TGTGCCAGTCAACTAAGAGTGGACGCGGGTGGCTACACCTTC. Translated, it gives CASQLRVDAGGYTF.

The chain is built from TRBV19 and TRBJ2-6; tentatively, D is TRBD1 (6 bases). Germline V gives CDR1 LNHDA, CDR2 SQIVND (reference sequence). The V end lost 7 bases, the J end lost 3 bases, and 16 bases lay between the germline ends. This CDR3 contains 16 residues. The chain's CDR3 is CASIADRTFGANVLTF. The CDR3 nucleotides read TGTGCCAGTATTGCTGACAGGACCTTTGGGGCCAACGTCCTGACTTTC. The full variable domain, in which reference TRBV19 and TRBJ2-6 provide the parts outside the CDR3, is DGGITQSPKYLFRKEGQNVTLSCEQNLNHDAMYWYRQDPGQGLRLIYYSQIVNDFQKGDIAEGYSVSREKKESFPLTVTSAQKNPTAFYLCASIADRTFGANVLTFGAGSRLTVL.

This rearrangement joins TRBV18 to TRBJ2-2; TRBD1 matches at 9 bases. This CDR3 spans 18 amino acids. The germline gives CDR1 KGHSH, CDR2 LQKENI. J gave up 0 bases and V 3 bases, and 8 bases lay outside the gene matches. This chain's CDR3 is CASSPRQGEPPNTGELFF. In nucleotides, the CDR3 is TGTGCCAGCTCACCTCGACAGGGGGAGCCACCGAACACCGGGGAGCTGTTTTTT.

The chain joins TRBV28 to TRBJ1-5, with 8 bases matching TRBD1. This CDR3 has 15 residues. The ends lost 7 bases at V and 5 bases at J; junction bases unmatched: 10. Germline V CDR1 and CDR2: MDHEN, SYDVKM. The chain's CDR3 is CASIPSGGAYQPQHF. Written as DNA, the CDR3 is TGTGCCAGCATCCCGTCAGGGGGCGCGTATCAGCCCCAGCATTTT.

The gene calls are TRBV7-2 and TRBJ2-5, with a tentative D call TRBD1 (6 bases). Germline assignment: CDR1 SGHTA and CDR2 FQGNSA. Trimming took off 8 bases at V and 2 bases at J, with 18 bases between the two ends. The CDR3 consists of 15 residues. The DNA for the CDR3 is TGTGCCAGCGGGGGCCTGTCACTGCAACAAGAGACCCAGTACTTC. Translation gives CASGGLSLQQETQYF.

V gene TRBV21-1 combines with J gene TRBJ2-2; the table's TRBD2 call for D was not verified on the DNA. TRBV21-1 is a known pseudogene. CDR3 length equals 18 residues. The CDR3 here is CASSKGTWGVTNTGELFF. DNA of the CDR3: TGTGCCAGCAGCAAAGGAACGTGGGGAGTCACCAACACCGGGGAGCTGTTTTTT.

The rearrangement uses TRBV25-1 and TRBJ2-5, with D perhaps matching TRBD2 (5 bases). Deletions cut 2 bases from V and 0 bases from J, with 7 bases between. The germline CDR1 and CDR2 sequences are MGHDK and SYGVNS. There are 14 residues in the CDR3. CDR3: CASSEPGNQETQYF. CDR3 sequence (DNA): TGTGCCAGCAGTGAACCGGGGAACCAAGAGACCCAGTACTTC.

The chain joins TRBV6-1 to TRBJ1-3, with 8 bases matching TRBD1. V was clipped by 2 bases and J by 4 bases; unmatched bases: 4. Germline lookup yields CDR1 MNHNS and CDR2 SASEGT. The CDR3 has 15 amino acids. CDR3 bases: TGTGCCAGCAGTGAACAGGGGGCCTCAGGAAACACCATATATTTT. The encoded protein is CASSEQGASGNTIYF.

This clone was detected only once. The V call is TRBV13, the J call TRBJ2-7, with no clear D. This CDR3 contains 12 residues. Between the trimmed V and J ends, which lost 5 bases and 6 bases, there was a span of 11 bases. CDR1 and CDR2 from the germline V gene are PRHDT and FYEKMQ (reference sequence). Here the CDR3 reads CASSRTVGEQYF. CDR3 coding DNA: TGTGCCAGCAGCCGTACAGTGGGCGAGCAGTACTTC.

The rearrangement joins TRBV3-1 (or the pseudogene TRBV3-2) to TRBJ2-1, with 9 nucleotides matching TRBD1. Trimming took 5 bases from V and 6 from J; bases not matched to a gene: 5. Germline V lookup: CDR1 LGHDT, CDR2 YNNKEL (reference sequence). The CDR3 is made up of 14 amino acids. Here the CDR3 reads CASSGTGIFNEQFF. CDR3 DNA sequence: TGTGCCAGCAGCGGGACAGGGATTTTCAATGAGCAGTTCTTC.

The chain combines TRBV7-8 with TRBJ2-3; 11 bases align to TRBD2. The CDR3 spans 17 residues. CDR1 is SGHVS and CDR2 is FQNEAQ in the germline V gene. The trim removed 6 bases at V and 2 bases at J, leaving 10 bases unmatched. In DNA, the CDR3 is TGTGCCAGCAGAAAAAGGTCGACTAGCGGGGTCACAGATACGCAGTATTTT. Its protein product is CASRKRSTSGVTDTQYF.

The chain couples TRBV18 to TRBJ2-7; 8 positions match TRBD1. The V gene's germline CDR1 is KGHSH and CDR2 LQKENI. The ends lost 1 base at V and 6 bases at J; junction bases unmatched: 8. CDR3 length equals 15 residues. The CDR3 DNA reads as TGTGCCAGCTCACCACTGGTAGGACAGGGTGGCGAGCAGTACTTC. It yields the protein CASSPLVGQGGEQYF.

This sequence joins TRBV5-6 and TRBJ1-5; 8 positions agree with TRBD1. The CDR3 extends over 14 amino acids. The V gene's germline CDR1 is SGHDT and CDR2 YYEEEE. The junction had 9 bases not matched to a gene; V was cut back by 5 bases and J by 8 bases. CDR3 sequence reads: CASSSTGVREPQHF. CDR3 coding DNA: TGTGCCAGCAGTTCGACAGGGGTCAGGGAGCCCCAGCATTTT.

The chain couples TRBV7-3 to TRBJ2-7, with 9 bases aligning to TRBD1. The CDR3 totals 15 residues. The germline gives CDR1 SGHTA, CDR2 FQGTGA. V dropped 5 bases and J dropped 5; count of bases not matched to a gene: 10. The CDR3 DNA follows: TGTGCCAGCAGCAACCCGGGACAGGGTCCCCACGAGCAGTACTTC. This translates into CASSNPGQGPHEQYF.

The chain joins TRBV6-2 or TRBV6-3 to TRBJ1-2; D might be TRBD1 (6 bases). The germline V and J ends were trimmed by 4 bases and 7 bases, with 13 bases remaining between them. The CDR3 spans 13 residues. CDR1 and CDR2 (germline): MNHEY, SVGEGT. CDR3 in amino acids: CASSFRQASGYTF. The CDR3 DNA reads as TGTGCCAGCAGTTTCCGACAGGCCTCTGGCTACACCTTC.

The CDR3 sequence: CAWSSGSHTEAFF. CDR3 DNA: TGTGCCTGGAGCTCAGGGTCCCACACTGAAGCTTTCTTT. V gene TRBV30 combines with J gene TRBJ1-1; D perhaps matches TRBD1 (5 bases). Germline CDR1 GTSNPN, CDR2 SVGIG (reference sequence). V lost 3 bases and J 3 bases, leaving 11 bases between the germline ends. The CDR3 has 13 residues. The entire variable domain, with the rest obtained from reference TRBV30 and TRBJ1-1, is as follows: SQTIHQWPATLVQPVGSPLSLECTVEGTSNPNLYWYRQAAGRGLQLLFYSVGIGQISSEVPQNLSASRPQDRQFILSSKKLLLSDSGFYLCAWSSGSHTEAFFGQGTRLTVV.

The chain uses TRBV7-2 and TRBJ1-5; D gene unclear. Germline CDR1 and CDR2: SGHTA and FQGNSA. V was trimmed by 6 bases and J by 6 bases, leaving 15 bases between them. This CDR3 has 14 residues. The CDR3 region has the DNA TGTGCCAGCAGTTGGGTCGTCGGGTTTCAGCCCCAGCATTTT. Translation gives CASSWVVGFQPQHF.